The 3 T cell receptor beta chains listed next were all sequenced from one sample in a study of CD8+ T cells in alopecia areata (dated by TCRdb to 2016 to 2019). Libraries came from the immunoSEQ multiplex PCR assay. To provide template for TCR sequencing, every sample had RNA extracted and reverse transcribed into cDNA. The immuneACCESS repertoire file appears here via TCRdb, limited to in-frame rearrangements. These files lack a portion of the clones; in checked studies, under half of the deficit traces to unresolved V genes, and the cause of the others is not known. The sample table contains 200,000 to 250,000 clones; only one count was recorded for 55% to 70% of them. 4% to 5% of the sample is taken by the ten largest. Taken with the paper, the label for time point translates to: less than five weeks on oral tofacitinib. The treatment or condition label on this specimen signifies: oral pan-JAK inhibitor, 5-10 mg twice daily.

Source: CD4+ T cells sorted from blood, taken at week 4, from a patient treated with tofacitinib. The receptor set was obtained from a human donor with alopecia areata.

This chain connects TRBV29-1 to TRBJ2-1, with D possibly called TRBD1 or TRBD2 (7 bases each). Germline CDR1 and CDR2: SQVTM and ANQGSEA. V gave up 6 bases and J gave up 8 bases, with 11 bases separating them. The CDR3 has 11 amino acids. CDR3 coding DNA: TGCAGCGTGACAGGGAGGGATGAGCAGTTCTTC. Encoded protein: CSVTGRDEQFF.

The chain is built from TRBV11-2 and TRBJ2-5; the D gene is possibly TRBD1 (6 bases). Between the trimmed V and J ends, which lost 3 bases and 6 bases, there was a span of 11 bases. Germline CDR1 is SGHAT and CDR2 is FQNNGV. The CDR3 consists of 13 residues. CDR3 nucleotide sequence: TGTGCCAGCAGCTTCGTAGGGGGTCAGACCCAGTACTTC. As protein: CASSFVGGQTQYF.

V gene TRBV29-1 combines with J gene TRBJ1-1; D is unclear. Trimming pared 5 bases from V and 3 bases from J, leaving 13 bases between. Germline loops: CDR1 SQVTM, CDR2 ANQGSEA. The CDR3 loop spans 13 amino acids. CDR3 coding DNA: TGCAGCGTTCGAAGGCTGACTGACACTGAAGCTTTCTTT. It specifies CSVRRLTDTEAFF. The full variable domain, with the rest looked up from reference TRBV29-1 and TRBJ1-1, is SAVISQKPSRDICQRGTSLTIQCQVDSQVTMMFWYRQQPGQSLTLIATANQGSEATYESGFVIDKFPISRPNLTFSTLTVSNMSPEDSSIYLCSVRRLTDTEAFFGQGTRLTVV.